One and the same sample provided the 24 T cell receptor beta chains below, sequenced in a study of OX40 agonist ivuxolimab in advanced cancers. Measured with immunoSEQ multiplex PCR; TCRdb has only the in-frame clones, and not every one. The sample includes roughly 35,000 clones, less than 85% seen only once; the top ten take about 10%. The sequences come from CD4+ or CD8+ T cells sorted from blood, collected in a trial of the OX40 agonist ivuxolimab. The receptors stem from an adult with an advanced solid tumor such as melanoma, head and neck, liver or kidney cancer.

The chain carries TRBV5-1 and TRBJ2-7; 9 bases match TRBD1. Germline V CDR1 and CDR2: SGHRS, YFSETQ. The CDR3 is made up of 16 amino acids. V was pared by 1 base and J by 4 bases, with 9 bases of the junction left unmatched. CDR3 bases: TGCGCCAGCAGCTTGACGATTACAGGGGGCAATTACGAGCAGTACTTC. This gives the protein CASSLTITGGNYEQYF.

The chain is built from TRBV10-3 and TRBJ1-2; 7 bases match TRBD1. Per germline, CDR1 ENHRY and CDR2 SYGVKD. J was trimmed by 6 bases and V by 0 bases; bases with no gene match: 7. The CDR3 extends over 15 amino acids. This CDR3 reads CAISESWDSTDGYTF. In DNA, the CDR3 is TGTGCCATCAGTGAGTCCTGGGACAGCACTGATGGCTACACCTTC.

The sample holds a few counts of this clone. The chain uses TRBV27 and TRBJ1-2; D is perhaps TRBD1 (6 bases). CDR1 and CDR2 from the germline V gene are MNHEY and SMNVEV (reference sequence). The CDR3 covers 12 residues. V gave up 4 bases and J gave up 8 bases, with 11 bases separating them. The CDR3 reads CASSSSGDGYTF. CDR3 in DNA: TGTGCCAGCAGTTCGTCAGGGGACGGCTACACCTTC.

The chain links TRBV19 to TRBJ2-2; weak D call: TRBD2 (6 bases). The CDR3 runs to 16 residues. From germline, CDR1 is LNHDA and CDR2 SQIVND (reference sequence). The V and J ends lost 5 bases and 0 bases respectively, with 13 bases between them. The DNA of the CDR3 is TGTGCCAGTAGTGTCTTCCTAGCGCCGAACACCGGGGAGCTGTTTTTT. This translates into CASSVFLAPNTGELFF.

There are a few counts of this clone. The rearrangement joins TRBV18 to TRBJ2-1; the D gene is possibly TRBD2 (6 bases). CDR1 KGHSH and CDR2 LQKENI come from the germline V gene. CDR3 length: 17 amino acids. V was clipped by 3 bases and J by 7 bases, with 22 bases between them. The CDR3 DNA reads TGTGCCAGCTCACCCCAGGGCGGGGAGGTTAAGGAGAATGAGCAGTTCTTC. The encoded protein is CASSPQGGEVKENEQFF.

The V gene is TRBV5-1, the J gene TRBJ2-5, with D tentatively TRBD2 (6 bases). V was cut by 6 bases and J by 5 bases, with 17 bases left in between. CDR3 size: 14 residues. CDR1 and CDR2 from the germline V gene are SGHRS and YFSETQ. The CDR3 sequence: CASTHGGAGETQYF. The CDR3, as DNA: TGCGCCAGCACCCACGGAGGGGCCGGGGAGACCCAGTACTTC.

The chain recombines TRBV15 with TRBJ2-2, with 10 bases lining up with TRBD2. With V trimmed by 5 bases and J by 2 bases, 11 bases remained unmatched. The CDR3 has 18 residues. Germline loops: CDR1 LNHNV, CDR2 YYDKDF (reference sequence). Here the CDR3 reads CATSGVLAGGLNTGELFF. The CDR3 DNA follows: TGTGCCACCAGCGGAGTTTTAGCGGGGGGACTTAACACCGGGGAGCTGTTTTTT.

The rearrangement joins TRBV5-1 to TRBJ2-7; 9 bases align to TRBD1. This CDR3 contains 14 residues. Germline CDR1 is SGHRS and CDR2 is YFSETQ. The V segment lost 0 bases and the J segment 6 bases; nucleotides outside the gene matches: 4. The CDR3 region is CASSLDRGRPEQYF. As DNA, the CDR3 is TGCGCCAGCAGCTTGGACAGGGGGCGTCCCGAGCAGTACTTC.

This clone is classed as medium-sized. CDR3 sequence (DNA): TGTGCCAGCAGCGTAGGAGGATCAGCGAACACTGAAGCTTTCTTT. Its translation is CASSVGGSANTEAFF. J is TRBJ1-1 and V is TRBV9; D uncertain. V lost 0 bases, J lost 1 base, and 10 bases lay in between. The CDR3 length is 15 residues. Germline V gene lookup returns CDR1 SGDLS and CDR2 YYNGEE.

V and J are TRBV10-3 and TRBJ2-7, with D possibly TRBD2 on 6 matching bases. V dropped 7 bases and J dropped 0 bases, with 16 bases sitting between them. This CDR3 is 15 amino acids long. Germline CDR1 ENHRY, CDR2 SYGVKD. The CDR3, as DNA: TGTGCCATCAACCCTGGGGGGATCAGCTCCTACGAGCAGTACTTC. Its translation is CAINPGGISSYEQYF.

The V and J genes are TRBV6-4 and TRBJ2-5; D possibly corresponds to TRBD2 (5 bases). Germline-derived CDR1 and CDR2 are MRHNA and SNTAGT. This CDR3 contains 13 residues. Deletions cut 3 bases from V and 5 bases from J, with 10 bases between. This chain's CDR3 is CASSEIRGETQYF. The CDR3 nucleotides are TGTGCCAGCAGTGAGATACGAGGGGAGACCCAGTACTTC.

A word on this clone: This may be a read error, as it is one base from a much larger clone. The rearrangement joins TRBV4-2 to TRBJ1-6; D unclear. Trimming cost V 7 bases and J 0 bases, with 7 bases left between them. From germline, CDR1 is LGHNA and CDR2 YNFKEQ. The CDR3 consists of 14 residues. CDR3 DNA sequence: TGTGCCAGCATGGAGGGCTCCTATAATTCACCCCTCCACTTT. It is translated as CASMEGSYNSPLHF.

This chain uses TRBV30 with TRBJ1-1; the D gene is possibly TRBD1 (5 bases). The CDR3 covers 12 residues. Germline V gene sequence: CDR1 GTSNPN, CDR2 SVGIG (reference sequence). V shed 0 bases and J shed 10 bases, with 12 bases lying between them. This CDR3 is CAWSVTGGGAFF. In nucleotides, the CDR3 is TGTGCCTGGAGTGTAACCGGGGGGGGAGCTTTCTTT.

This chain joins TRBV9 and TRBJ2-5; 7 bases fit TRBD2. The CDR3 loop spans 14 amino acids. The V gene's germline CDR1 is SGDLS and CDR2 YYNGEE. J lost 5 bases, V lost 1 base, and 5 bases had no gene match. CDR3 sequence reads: CASSVLGGVETQYF. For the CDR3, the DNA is TGTGCCAGCAGCGTACTGGGGGGGGTCGAGACCCAGTACTTC.

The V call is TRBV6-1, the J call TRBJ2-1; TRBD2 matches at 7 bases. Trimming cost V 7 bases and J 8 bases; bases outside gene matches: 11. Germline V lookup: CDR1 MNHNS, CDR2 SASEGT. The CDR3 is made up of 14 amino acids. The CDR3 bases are TGTGCCAGCATTATGACTAGCATTGGCTATGAGCAGTTCTTC. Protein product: CASIMTSIGYEQFF.

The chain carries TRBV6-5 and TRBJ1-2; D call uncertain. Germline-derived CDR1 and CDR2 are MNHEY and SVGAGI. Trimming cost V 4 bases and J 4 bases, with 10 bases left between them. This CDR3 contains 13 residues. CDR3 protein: CASSFPPIYGYTF. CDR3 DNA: TGTGCCAGCAGTTTCCCCCCTATCTATGGCTACACCTTC.

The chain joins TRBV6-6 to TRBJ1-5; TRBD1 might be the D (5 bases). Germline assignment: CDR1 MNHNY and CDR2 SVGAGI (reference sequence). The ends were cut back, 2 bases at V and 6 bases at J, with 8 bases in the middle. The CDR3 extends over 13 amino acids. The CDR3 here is CASSYRGGQPQHF. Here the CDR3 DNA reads TGTGCCAGCAGTTACAGGGGAGGTCAGCCCCAGCATTTT.

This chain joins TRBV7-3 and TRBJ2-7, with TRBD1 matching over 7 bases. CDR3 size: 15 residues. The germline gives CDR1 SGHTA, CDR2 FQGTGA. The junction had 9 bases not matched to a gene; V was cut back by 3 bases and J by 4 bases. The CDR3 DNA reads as TGTGCCAGCAGCTTCACAGGGGTAAACCTTTACGAGCAGTACTTC. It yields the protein CASSFTGVNLYEQYF.

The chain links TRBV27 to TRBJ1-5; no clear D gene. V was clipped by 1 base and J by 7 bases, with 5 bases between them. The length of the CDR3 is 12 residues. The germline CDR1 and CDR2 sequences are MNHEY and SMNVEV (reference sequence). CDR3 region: CASSLLGQPQHF. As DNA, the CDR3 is TGTGCCAGCAGTTTATTAGGGCAGCCCCAGCATTTT.

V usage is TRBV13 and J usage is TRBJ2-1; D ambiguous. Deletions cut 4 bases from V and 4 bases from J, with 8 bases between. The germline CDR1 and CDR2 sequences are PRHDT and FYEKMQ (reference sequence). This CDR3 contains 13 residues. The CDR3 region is CASSSPIYNEQFF. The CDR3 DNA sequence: TGTGCCAGCAGCTCGCCCATATACAATGAGCAGTTCTTC. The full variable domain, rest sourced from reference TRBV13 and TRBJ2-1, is AAGVIQSPRHLIKEKRETATLKCYPIPRHDTVYWYQQGPGQDPQFLISFYEKMQSDKGSIPDRFSAQQFSDYHSELNMSSLELGDSALYFCASSSPIYNEQFFGPGTRLTVL.

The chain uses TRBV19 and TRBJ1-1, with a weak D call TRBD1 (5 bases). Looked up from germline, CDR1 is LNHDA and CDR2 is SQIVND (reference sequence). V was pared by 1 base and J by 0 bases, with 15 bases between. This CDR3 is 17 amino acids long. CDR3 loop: CASSIAVRQGLNTEAFF. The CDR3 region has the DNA TGTGCCAGTAGTATAGCGGTTAGGCAGGGCCTGAACACTGAAGCTTTCTTT.

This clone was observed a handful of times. The CDR3 is CASSFTQQGELFF. CDR3 in DNA: TGTGCCAGCAGTTTTACCCAACAGGGAGAGCTGTTTTTT. The chain employs TRBV27 and TRBJ2-2, with D maybe TRBD1 (6 bases). With 3 bases removed from V and 11 bases from J, the gap between germline ends came to 13 bases. The CDR3 is made up of 13 amino acids. Germline assignment: CDR1 MNHEY and CDR2 SMNVEV (reference sequence).

CDR3 sequence (DNA): TGTGCCAGCAGCCTTCAACTAGGGGGCCGGTCCTACGAGCAGTACTTC. It is translated as CASSLQLGGRSYEQYF. The J gene is TRBJ2-7, the V gene TRBV7-8; 7 nucleotides align to TRBD1. The CDR3 totals 16 residues. The J segment lost 1 base and the V segment lost 5 bases, leaving 11 bases of the junction unmatched. Germline V gene data show CDR1 as SGHVS and CDR2 as FQNEAQ.

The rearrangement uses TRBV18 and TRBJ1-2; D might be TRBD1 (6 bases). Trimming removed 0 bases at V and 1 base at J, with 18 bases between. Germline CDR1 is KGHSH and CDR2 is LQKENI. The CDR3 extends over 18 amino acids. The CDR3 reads CASSPPTQGFLINYGYTF. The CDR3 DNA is TGTGCCAGCTCACCACCTACACAGGGTTTCCTCATTAACTATGGCTACACCTTC.